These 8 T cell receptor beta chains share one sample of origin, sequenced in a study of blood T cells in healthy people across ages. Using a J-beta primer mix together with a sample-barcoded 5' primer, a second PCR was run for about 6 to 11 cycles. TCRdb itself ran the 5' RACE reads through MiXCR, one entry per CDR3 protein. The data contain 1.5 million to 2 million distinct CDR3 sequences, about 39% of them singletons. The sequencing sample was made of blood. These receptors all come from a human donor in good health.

CDR3 loop: CASSPGQGVTNEKLFF. In DNA, the CDR3 is TGTGCCAGCAGCCCCGGACAGGGGGTCACTAATGAAAAACTGTTTTTT. The chain has TRBV7-2 and TRBJ1-4; 10 bases line up with TRBD1. Germline CDR1 reads SGHTA; CDR2 reads FQGNSA. The CDR3 consists of 16 residues. With V trimmed by 5 bases and J by 2 bases, 5 bases remained unmatched.

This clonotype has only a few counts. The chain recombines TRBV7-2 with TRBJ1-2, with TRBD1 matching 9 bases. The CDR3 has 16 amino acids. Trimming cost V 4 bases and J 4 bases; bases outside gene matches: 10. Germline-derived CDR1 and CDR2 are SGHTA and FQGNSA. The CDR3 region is CASSSPQGAYGYGYTF. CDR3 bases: TGTGCCAGCAGCTCACCACAGGGGGCGTATGGCTATGGCTACACCTTC.

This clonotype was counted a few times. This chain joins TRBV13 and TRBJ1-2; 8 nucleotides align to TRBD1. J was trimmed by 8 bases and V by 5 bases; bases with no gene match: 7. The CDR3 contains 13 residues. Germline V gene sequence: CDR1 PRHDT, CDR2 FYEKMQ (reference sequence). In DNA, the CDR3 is TGTGCCAGCAGCCAACTGACAGGGGAAGGCTACACCTTC. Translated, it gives CASSQLTGEGYTF. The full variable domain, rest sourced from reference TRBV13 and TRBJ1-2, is AAGVIQSPRHLIKEKRETATLKCYPIPRHDTVYWYQQGPGQDPQFLISFYEKMQSDKGSIPDRFSAQQFSDYHSELNMSSLELGDSALYFCASSQLTGEGYTFGSGTRLTVV.

CDR3 DNA sequence: TGTGCCAGCAGCCCCTACGGGGGGGAGCATCGAGGCAGCGAGCAGTACTTC. This codes for CASSPYGGEHRGSEQYF. The chain couples TRBV9 to TRBJ2-4, with TRBD2 matching 8 bases. The J call could be wrong; TRBJ2-7 is a better fit for the DNA end. The CDR3 contains 17 residues. Germline CDR1 reads SGDLS; CDR2 reads YYNGEE.

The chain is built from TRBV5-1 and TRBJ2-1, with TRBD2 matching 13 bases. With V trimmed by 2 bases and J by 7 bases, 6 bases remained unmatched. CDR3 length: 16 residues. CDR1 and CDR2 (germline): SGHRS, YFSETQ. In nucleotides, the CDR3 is TGCGCCAGCAGCTTCCTCACTAGCGGGGGGGAGAATGAGCAGTTCTTC. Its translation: CASSFLTSGGENEQFF.

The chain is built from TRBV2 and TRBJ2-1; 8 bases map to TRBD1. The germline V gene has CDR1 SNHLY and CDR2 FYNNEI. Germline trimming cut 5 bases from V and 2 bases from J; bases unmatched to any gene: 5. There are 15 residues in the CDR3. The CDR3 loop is CASSTDRGTYNEQFF. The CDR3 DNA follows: TGTGCCAGCAGTACCGACAGGGGAACCTACAATGAGCAGTTCTTC.

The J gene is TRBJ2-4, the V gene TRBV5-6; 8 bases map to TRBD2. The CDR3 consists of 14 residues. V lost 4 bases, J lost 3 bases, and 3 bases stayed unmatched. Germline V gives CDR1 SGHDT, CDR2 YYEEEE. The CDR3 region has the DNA TGTGCCAGCAGCATTCGGGGGGGCAAAAACATTCAGTACTTC. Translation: CASSIRGGKNIQYF.

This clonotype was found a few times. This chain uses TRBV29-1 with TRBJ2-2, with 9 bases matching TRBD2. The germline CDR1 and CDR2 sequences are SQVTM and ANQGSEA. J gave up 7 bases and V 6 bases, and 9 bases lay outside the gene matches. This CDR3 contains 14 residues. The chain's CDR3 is CSVARGGEGGELFF. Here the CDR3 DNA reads TGCAGCGTCGCGCGGGGGGGTGAAGGCGGGGAGCTGTTTTTT.